These T cell receptor beta chains were read from a single sample in a study of cytomegalovirus exposure and HLA in healthy donors. Only in-frame clones appear in the TCRdb table, and some are missing; sequencing was by immunoSEQ multiplex PCR. The table includes some 100,000 clones, under 85% detected once. Sequencing input: PBMCs. These receptors were obtained from a man between 40 and 49 years old in good health and CMV-seronegative. CDR3s include the opening cysteine and the closing phenylalanine or tryptophan. The order of the fields is V gene, D gene, clone size, CDR3 length, J gene, CDR3 protein, CDR3 DNA. D genes are given only for firm matches. Clone sizes are given selectively: once, few, many, or a class where the clone is expanded.

V: TRBV6-4; D: TRBD1; size: few; length: 16; J: TRBJ1-6; CDR3: CASIPPGTAYNSPLHF; DNA: TGTGCCAGCATACCCCCCGGGACAGCCTATAATTCCCCCCTCCACTTT
V: TRBV5-1; D: TRBD2; size: -; length: 15; J: TRBJ2-3; CDR3: CASGTSGGNTDTQYF; DNA: TGCGCCAGCGGAACTAGCGGGGGCAACACAGATACGCAGTATTTT
V: TRBV5-4; D: TRBD2; size: -; length: 15; J: TRBJ2-7; CDR3: CASSSLAGSSYEQYF; DNA: TGTGCCAGCAGCTCATTAGCGGGGAGCTCCTACGAGCAGTACTTC
V: TRBV5-1; D: -; size: -; length: 14; J: TRBJ1-1; CDR3: CASSLVPGETEAFF; DNA: TGCGCCAGCAGCTTGGTACCCGGGGAGACTGAAGCTTTCTTT
V: TRBV2; D: -; size: few; length: 13; J: TRBJ2-2; CDR3: CASNQGFSGELFF; DNA: TGTGCCAGTAATCAGGGGTTTTCCGGGGAGCTGTTTTTT
V: TRBV28; D: -; size: few; length: 16; J: TRBJ1-4; CDR3: CASSLGGGATNEKLFF; DNA: TGTGCCAGCAGTTTAGGGGGAGGAGCAACTAATGAAAAACTGTTTTTT
V: TRBV18; D: -; size: -; length: 14; J: TRBJ1-1; CDR3: CASSKAEANTEAFF; DNA: TGTGCCAGCTCCAAGGCGGAAGCGAACACTGAAGCTTTCTTT
V: TRBV5-6; D: -; size: once; length: 14; J: TRBJ1-2; CDR3: CASKNWGGHYGYTF; DNA: TGTGCCAGCAAAAACTGGGGGGGACACTATGGCTACACCTTC
V: TRBV10-1; D: -; size: -; length: 14; J: TRBJ1-1; CDR3: CASQQGDGVTEAFF; DNA: TGCGCCAGTCAACAGGGAGATGGAGTCACTGAAGCTTTCTTT
V: TRBV12-5; D: TRBD2; size: -; length: 18; J: TRBJ2-1; CDR3: CASVGYSTSGGAYNEQFF; DNA: TGTGCTAGTGTTGGGTACAGCACTAGCGGGGGGGCCTACAATGAGCAGTTCTTC
V: TRBV18; D: -; size: -; length: 15; J: TRBJ1-1; CDR3: CASSPGLTGNTEAFF; DNA: TGTGCCAGCTCACCAGGTTTGACGGGGAACACTGAAGCTTTCTTT
V: TRBV5-1; D: TRBD1; size: once; length: 18; J: TRBJ1-1; CDR3: CASSSWKGQGARDTEAFF; DNA: TGCGCCAGCAGCTCCTGGAAGGGACAGGGGGCGAGGGACACTGAAGCTTTCTTT
V: TRBV6-1; D: TRBD2; size: -; length: 16; J: TRBJ2-1; CDR3: CASSATSGGRYNEQFF; DNA: TGTGCCAGCAGTGCTACTAGCGGGGGCCGATACAATGAGCAGTTCTTC
V: TRBV10-2; D: -; size: -; length: 14; J: TRBJ2-6; CDR3: CASSDISGANVLTF; DNA: TGCGCCAGCAGTGACATCTCTGGGGCCAACGTCCTGACTTTC
V: TRBV4-1; D: -; size: few; length: 13; J: TRBJ1-1; CDR3: CASSQEEDTEAFF; DNA: TGCGCCAGCAGCCAAGAAGAGGACACTGAAGCTTTCTTT
V: TRBV10-3; D: -; size: -; length: 14; J: TRBJ1-1; CDR3: CAISEIKLNTEAFF; DNA: TGTGCCATCAGTGAGATCAAGCTGAACACTGAAGCTTTCTTT
V: TRBV14; D: TRBD2; size: -; length: 16; J: TRBJ2-5; CDR3: CASSTTGGPRQETQYF; DNA: TGTGCCAGCAGCACCACGGGGGGGCCGCGGCAAGAGACCCAGTACTTC
V: TRBV5-1; D: TRBD1; size: -; length: 14; J: TRBJ2-1; CDR3: CASSAGTGGNEQFF; DNA: TGCGCCAGCAGCGCCGGGACAGGGGGTAATGAGCAGTTCTTC
V: TRBV5-4; D: TRBD1; size: -; length: 16; J: TRBJ1-3; CDR3: CASSQTGTGYANTIYF; DNA: TGCGCCAGCAGCCAAACCGGGACAGGCTACGCCAACACCATATATTTT
V: TRBV6-6; D: TRBD1; size: few; length: 13; J: TRBJ2-5; CDR3: CASSHRGQETQYF; DNA: TGTGCCAGCAGCCACAGGGGGCAAGAGACCCAGTACTTC
V: TRBV18; D: -; size: -; length: 14; J: TRBJ1-1; CDR3: CASSPNRGFTEAFF; DNA: TGTGCCAGCTCACCAAATAGAGGGTTCACTGAAGCTTTCTTT
V: TRBV9; D: TRBD1; size: -; length: 16; J: TRBJ2-1; CDR3: CASSVGPGQGYNEQFF; DNA: TGTGCCAGCAGCGTAGGGCCGGGACAGGGGTACAATGAGCAGTTCTTC
V: TRBV18; D: TRBD1; size: -; length: 16; J: TRBJ1-5; CDR3: CASSSGTGASNQPQHF; DNA: TGTGCCAGCTCCTCAGGGACAGGAGCTAGCAATCAGCCCCAGCATTTT
V: TRBV19; D: TRBD1; size: -; length: 13; J: TRBJ2-1; CDR3: CASSIEWDREQFF; DNA: TGTGCCAGTAGTATAGAGTGGGACAGAGAGCAGTTCTTC
V: TRBV5-1; D: TRBD1; size: -; length: 15; J: TRBJ1-2; CDR3: CASSLGDRASGGYTF; DNA: TGCGCCAGCAGCTTGGGGGACAGGGCCAGCGGTGGCTACACCTTC
V: TRBV7-2; D: -; size: -; length: 17; J: TRBJ1-6; CDR3: CASLFGGARKKNSPLHF; DNA: TGTGCCAGTTTATTTGGTGGTGCGCGCAAGAAGAATTCACCCCTCCACTTT
V: TRBV7-9; D: -; size: -; length: 12; J: TRBJ1-5; CDR3: CSSQGGNQPQHF; DNA: TGTTCCAGCCAGGGTGGTAATCAGCCCCAGCATTTT
V: TRBV2; D: TRBD2; size: once; length: 14; J: TRBJ2-3; CDR3: CASSGEGNADTQYF; DNA: TGTGCCAGCAGTGGGGAGGGAAACGCAGATACGCAGTATTTT
V: TRBV2; D: -; size: -; length: 15; J: TRBJ1-5; CDR3: CASSAGANSNQPQHF; DNA: TGTGCCAGCAGTGCGGGAGCCAATAGCAATCAGCCCCAGCATTTT